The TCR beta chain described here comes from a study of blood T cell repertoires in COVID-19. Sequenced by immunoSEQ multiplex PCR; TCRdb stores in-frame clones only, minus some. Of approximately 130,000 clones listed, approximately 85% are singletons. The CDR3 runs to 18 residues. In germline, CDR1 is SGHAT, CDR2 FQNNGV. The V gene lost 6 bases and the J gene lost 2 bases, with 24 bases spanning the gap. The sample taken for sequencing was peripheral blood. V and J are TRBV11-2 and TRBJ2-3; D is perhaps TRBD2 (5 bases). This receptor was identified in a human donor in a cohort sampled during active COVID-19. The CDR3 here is CASRYSEGAKRLTDTQYF. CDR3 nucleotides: TGTGCCAGCAGGTACTCCGAAGGAGCGAAGCGGCTCACAGATACGCAGTATTTT.